This T cell receptor beta chain was recorded in a study of blood T cells in healthy people across ages. The germline V gene has CDR1 MNHNS and CDR2 SASEGT. V was clipped by 0 bases and J by 6 bases, with 6 bases between them. There are 13 residues in the CDR3. The authors ran a second PCR of about 6 to 12 cycles using a sample-barcoded 5' primer and a J-beta primer mix. In TCRdb, the 5' RACE reads were re-called with MiXCR into one record per CDR3 protein. The table lists 710,000 or so distinct CDR3 sequences, about a fifth of them singletons. About 9.6 milliliters of peripheral blood were drawn from each donor into EDTA-treated tubes.

V gene TRBV6-1 combines with J gene TRBJ1-5; D is undetermined. The origin of this receptor is an older man in good health. Sequencing was carried out using blood. DNA for the CDR3: TGTGCCAGCAGTGAAGCGCCCGGTCAGCCCCAGCATTTT. It translates to CASSEAPGQPQHF.